This TCR beta chain emerged from a study of cytomegalovirus exposure and HLA in healthy donors. This clone occurred once. Its specificity is unknown. 60 Vbeta and 13 Jbeta primers were used in PCR. The repertoire was sequenced with immunoSEQ multiplex PCR; TCRdb's copy has only in-frame clones and lacks some. Counted here are approximately 100,000 clones, around 72% occurring once; the ten biggest clones make up approximately 14%. The CDR3 has 14 residues. Trimming pared 2 bases from V and 6 bases from J, leaving 11 bases between. Germline CDR1 reads MNHEY; CDR2 reads SVGAGI. Whole-study results and caveats: According to an earlier analysis, most TCR beta V segments yielded productive rearrangements about 90% or about 30% of the time.

The rearrangement links TRBV6-5 to TRBJ1-5; weak D call: TRBD1 (5 bases). The sample was PBMCs. The TCR was taken from a male donor in good health and CMV-seropositive. The CDR3 nucleotides read TGTGCCAGCAGTTACGCTGGGGGGTCTCAGCCCCAGCATTTT. Translation gives CASSYAGGSQPQHF.